These 9 T cell receptor beta chains were sequenced from one sample in a study of a mutant IDH1 vaccine in newly diagnosed glioma. The time point was: week 35, safety follow-up. Doses consisted of 300 ug of mutant IDH1 20-mer peptide each, paired with topical imiquimod. For these receptors, no antigen is known. Profiling relied on immunoSEQ multiplex PCR, and the TCRdb table lists in-frame clones only, not all of them. The profile covers 35,000 to 45,000 clones, with roughly four fifths appearing a single time and approximately 4.8% taken by the ten largest. Material: PBMCs, obtained from a glioma patient whose treatment included an IDH1 peptide vaccine. These receptors were taken from a woman aged 50 to 60 with glioma.

This clone was seen a single time. The V and J genes are TRBV4-1 and TRBJ1-2; 10 bases align to TRBD1. Germline CDR1 is MGHRA and CDR2 is YSYEKL. This CDR3 contains 18 residues. Trimming at V came to 4 bases and at J to 6 bases, leaving 17 bases not matched to a gene. The CDR3 spells CASSPLTPGQGMYDGYTF. The CDR3 region has the DNA TGCGCCAGCAGCCCCCTTACCCCGGGACAGGGGATGTACGATGGCTACACCTTC.

This clone showed up just a few times. This sequence joins TRBV7-9 and TRBJ2-3; a weak D match, TRBD2 (6 bases). The CDR3 has 15 residues. The germline V gene encodes CDR1 SEHNR and CDR2 FQNEAQ (reference sequence). V was shortened by 5 bases and J by 0 bases, with 12 bases between the two germline ends. The CDR3 sequence: CASSPLGGSTDTQYF. The CDR3 DNA follows: TGTGCCAGCAGCCCTCTCGGGGGTAGCACAGATACGCAGTATTTT. The variable domain in full, completed from reference TRBV7-9 and TRBJ2-3, reads DTGVSQNPRHKITKRGQNVTFRCDPISEHNRLYWYRQTLGQGPEFLTYFQNEAQLEKSRLLSDRFSAERPKGSFSTLEIQRTEQGDSAMYLCASSPLGGSTDTQYFGPGTRLTVL.

J is TRBJ1-6 and V is TRBV7-2; no definite D call. Trimming stripped 8 bases from V and 10 bases from J, with 15 bases between. CDR3 length: 13 residues. Germline CDR1 reads SGHTA; CDR2 reads FQGNSA. CDR3 nucleotide sequence: TGTGCCAGCGTCCTTAGGGAGGACTCACCCCTCCACTTT. It translates to CASVLREDSPLHF.

The V and J genes are TRBV4-1 and TRBJ2-1, with TRBD2 identical over 8 bases. Germline V gene lookup returns CDR1 MGHRA and CDR2 YSYEKL. Trimming at V came to 1 base and at J to 9 bases, leaving 8 bases not matched to a gene. The CDR3 contains 15 residues. The chain's CDR3 is CASSQGPGGLAEQFF. The CDR3 DNA is TGCGCCAGCAGCCAAGGACCGGGGGGGCTGGCTGAGCAGTTCTTC.

This sequence joins TRBV9 and TRBJ1-1; D ambiguous. The CDR3 covers 14 residues. Trimming cost V 4 bases and J 3 bases, with 13 bases left between them. CDR1 and CDR2 from the germline V gene are SGDLS and YYNGEE. CDR3 protein: CASSLRGSDTEAFF. In DNA form, the CDR3 reads TGTGCCAGCAGCCTTAGAGGGTCTGACACTGAAGCTTTCTTT.

V and J are TRBV5-1 and TRBJ1-2, with D perhaps TRBD1 (5 bases). Trimming took 0 bases from V and 6 from J, leaving 9 bases between them. Germline loops: CDR1 SGHRS, CDR2 YFSETQ. This CDR3 has 13 amino acids. CDR3 nucleotide sequence: TGCGCCAGCAGCTTGGAGGCAGGGAATGGCTACACCTTC. This translates into CASSLEAGNGYTF.

The V gene is TRBV9, the J gene TRBJ1-6, with a possible D match to TRBD1 (6 bases). Trimming shortened V by 0 bases and J by 10 bases, and 14 bases separated the two germline ends. The CDR3 sequence is 15 residues long. Germline V gene sequence: CDR1 SGDLS, CDR2 YYNGEE. CDR3 sequence reads: CASSVAPGAGSPLHF. CDR3 coding DNA: TGTGCCAGCAGCGTAGCTCCGGGGGCTGGCTCACCCCTCCACTTT.

The chain couples TRBV5-4 to TRBJ1-2; no reliable D call. Germline V gives CDR1 SGHNT, CDR2 YYREEE (reference sequence). V lost 4 bases and J 5 bases, leaving 18 bases between the germline ends. There are 15 residues in the CDR3. CDR3 protein: CASSREGPTPYGYTF. CDR3 sequence (DNA): TGTGCCAGCAGCCGGGAAGGCCCAACTCCTTATGGCTACACCTTC.

The V and J genes are TRBV9 and TRBJ2-2; TRBD1 or TRBD2 may be the D gene (5 bases each). The CDR3 length is 16 residues. V gave up 3 bases and J gave up 3 bases, with 15 bases separating them. Germline lookup yields CDR1 SGDLS and CDR2 YYNGEE. The CDR3 DNA reads TGTGCCAGCAGCGGCCGGGACGTCAGTTACACCGGGGAGCTGTTTTTT. Its translation: CASSGRDVSYTGELFF.